Below are 22 T cell receptor beta chains sequenced from a single sample in a study of cytomegalovirus exposure and HLA in healthy donors. PCR involved 60 Vbeta and 13 Jbeta primers. TCRdb's table, derived via immunoSEQ multiplex PCR, lists solely in-frame clones and lacks some. The sample holds more than 95,000 clones, about 83% seen once. The sequencing sample was made of PBMCs. The receptors were gathered from a man aged 18 to 35 in good health and CMV-seronegative.

The chain couples TRBV10-3 to TRBJ2-7; 7 bases fit TRBD1. This CDR3 comprises 14 residues. Per germline, CDR1 ENHRY and CDR2 SYGVKD. The trim removed 3 bases at V and 5 bases at J, leaving 7 bases unmatched. CDR3 bases: TGTGCCATCAGTGACCCCGACAGGGTAGACGAGCAGTACTTC. It translates to CAISDPDRVDEQYF.

V gene TRBV27 combines with J gene TRBJ1-5; 9 bases line up with TRBD1. There are 16 residues in the CDR3. The trim removed 9 bases at V and 4 bases at J, leaving 13 bases unmatched. Germline CDR1 is MNHEY and CDR2 is SMNVEV (reference sequence). The chain's CDR3 is CASPSRTGDWNQPQHF. CDR3 nucleotides: TGTGCCAGTCCTAGTAGGACAGGGGATTGGAATCAGCCCCAGCATTTT.

V and J are TRBV5-1 and TRBJ2-2; TRBD1 matches 11 bases. This CDR3 is built from 15 residues. Trimming took 2 bases from V and 5 from J; bases not matched to a gene: 2. CDR1 SGHRS and CDR2 YFSETQ come from the germline V gene. The CDR3 sequence: CASSLRDRGTGELFF. In DNA form, the CDR3 reads TGCGCCAGCAGCTTACGGGACAGGGGGACCGGGGAGCTGTTTTTT.

The chain carries TRBV5-1 and TRBJ2-1; TRBD1 matches at 8 bases. The length of the CDR3 is 15 residues. Germline assignment: CDR1 SGHRS and CDR2 YFSETQ. Trimming took 4 bases from V and 5 from J; bases not matched to a gene: 8. CDR3 in DNA: TGCGCCAGCAGCCCGAGGACAGGGCTCGACAATGAGCAGTTCTTC. It yields the protein CASSPRTGLDNEQFF.

This clone was seen a few times. J is TRBJ2-3 and V is TRBV15; D not certain. The germline CDR1 and CDR2 sequences are LNHNV and YYDKDF (reference sequence). The V gene lost 0 bases and the J gene lost 2 bases, with 9 bases spanning the gap. The CDR3 is 15 amino acids. DNA of the CDR3: TGTGCCACCAGCAGAGAGAACGGAGCCACAGATACGCAGTATTTT. Its translation: CATSRENGATDTQYF.

The J gene is TRBJ2-1, the V gene TRBV9, with 7 positions matching TRBD1. The CDR3 extends over 15 amino acids. V gave up 0 bases and J gave up 4 bases; unmatched junction bases: 4. Germline V gives CDR1 SGDLS, CDR2 YYNGEE. CDR3 loop: CASSVVGTEYNEQFF. CDR3 coding DNA: TGTGCCAGCAGCGTAGTTGGGACAGAGTACAATGAGCAGTTCTTC.

This clone occurred a few times. The gene calls are TRBV7-3 and TRBJ2-2; D uncertain. The V gene lost 2 bases and the J gene lost 2 bases, with 9 bases spanning the gap. The CDR3 runs 15 residues. From germline, CDR1 is SGHTA and CDR2 FQGTGA. CDR3 residues: CASSLAGSNTGELFF. CDR3 bases: TGTGCCAGCAGCTTAGCAGGATCTAACACCGGGGAGCTGTTTTTT.

V gene TRBV9 combines with J gene TRBJ2-1; tentatively, D is TRBD2 (5 bases). The germline V and J ends were trimmed by 3 bases and 6 bases, with 16 bases remaining between them. There are 15 residues in the CDR3. The V gene's germline CDR1 is SGDLS and CDR2 YYNGEE. In DNA form, the CDR3 reads TGTGCCAGCAGCGCTGACTACAGACTAAGCAATGAGCAGTTCTTC. It codes for CASSADYRLSNEQFF. Using reference TRBV9 and TRBJ2-1 for the parts outside the CDR3, the full variable domain is DSGVTQTPKHLITATGQRVTLRCSPRSGDLSVYWYQQSLDQGLQFLIQYYNGEERAKGNILERFSAQQFPDLHSELNLSSLELGDSALYFCASSADYRLSNEQFFGPGTRLTVL.

The chain uses TRBV7-9 and TRBJ2-1, with TRBD2 as a possible D gene (6 bases). With 5 bases removed from V and 7 bases from J, the gap between germline ends came to 21 bases. CDR3 size: 16 residues. The V gene's germline CDR1 is SEHNR and CDR2 FQNEAQ (reference sequence). DNA for the CDR3: TGTGCCAGCAGCACCCCCCGGGGGAAAAAGATAAATGAGCAGTTCTTC. The encoded protein is CASSTPRGKKINEQFF.

The CDR3: CASSSITGGREQYF. CDR3 sequence (DNA): TGTGCCAGCAGTTCTATCACAGGGGGCAGGGAGCAGTACTTC. The chain combines TRBV28 with TRBJ2-7; 9 bases map to TRBD1. Germline assignment: CDR1 MDHEN and CDR2 SYDVKM. CDR3 length: 14 amino acids. Trimming cost V 4 bases and J 7 bases; bases outside gene matches: 8.

The rearrangement uses TRBV5-4 and TRBJ1-1, with D possibly matching TRBD1 (6 bases). The CDR3 consists of 16 residues. V shed 3 bases and J shed 0 bases, with 15 bases lying between them. Germline V gene sequence: CDR1 SGHNT, CDR2 YYREEE (reference sequence). The CDR3 region is CASSSAQDRLNTEAFF. The CDR3 nucleotides read TGTGCCAGCAGCTCGGCACAGGACAGACTGAACACTGAAGCTTTCTTT.

V and J are TRBV28 and TRBJ2-7, with unresolved D. CDR1 is MDHEN, CDR2 SYDVKM, per germline. This CDR3 is 11 amino acids long. V shed 1 base and J shed 5 bases, with 3 bases lying between them. The CDR3 reads CASSLFNEQYF. The CDR3 DNA reads as TGTGCCAGCAGTTTATTCAACGAGCAGTACTTC.

The V gene is TRBV12-5, the J gene TRBJ1-1, with D possibly matching TRBD1 (5 bases). Germline CDR1 and CDR2: LGHNT and FRNRAP. The CDR3 sequence is 13 residues long. The CDR3 loop is CASERQSITEAFF. CDR3 DNA: TGTGCCTCCGAACGACAGAGTATCACTGAAGCTTTCTTT.

V gene TRBV12-5 combines with J gene TRBJ2-1; TRBD2 might be the D (6 bases). The CDR3 runs 13 residues. Looked up from germline, CDR1 is LGHNT and CDR2 is FRNRAP. The V end lost 6 bases, the J end lost 7 bases, and 13 bases lay between the germline ends. CDR3: CASGPDYLNEQFF. CDR3 DNA: TGTGCTAGTGGCCCGGACTATTTGAATGAGCAGTTCTTC. The full variable domain, its missing parts supplied by reference TRBV12-5 and TRBJ2-1, is DARVTQTPRHKVTEMGQEVTMRCQPILGHNTVFWYRQTMMQGLELLAYFRNRAPLDDSGMPKDRFSAEMPDATLATLKIQPSEPRDSAVYFCASGPDYLNEQFFGPGTRLTVL.

Remarks on this clone: Other nucleotide sequences in the sample specify the same CDR3. The chain combines TRBV27 with TRBJ1-5; D is undetermined. Germline CDR1 is MNHEY and CDR2 is SMNVEV (reference sequence). The CDR3 contains 15 residues. Trimming pared 2 bases from V and 1 base from J, leaving 9 bases between. This chain's CDR3 is CASSLAGGSNQPQHF. As DNA, the CDR3 is TGTGCCAGCAGTTTAGCAGGAGGAAGCAATCAGCCCCAGCATTTT.

V is TRBV7-9 and J is TRBJ2-3; 12 bases match TRBD2. V was clipped by 1 base and J by 6 bases; unmatched bases: 8. The CDR3 extends over 17 amino acids. Germline values: CDR1 SEHNR, CDR2 FQNEAQ (reference sequence). CDR3 DNA sequence: TGTGCCAGCAGCTTAGGGGGACTAGCGGGCCCTAAGGATACGCAGTATTTT. It encodes CASSLGGLAGPKDTQYF.

The chain joins TRBV6-5 to TRBJ1-2; possible D gene TRBD1, 6 bases. V lost 5 bases and J 4 bases, leaving 14 bases between the germline ends. Per germline, CDR1 MNHEY and CDR2 SVGAGI. The CDR3 is made up of 14 amino acids. The CDR3 region has the DNA TGTGCCAGCAGTCGGGCAGGGGTCCTCTATGGCTACACCTTC. This gives the protein CASSRAGVLYGYTF.

The chain couples TRBV6-5 to TRBJ2-5; 7 bases are a match to TRBD2. Germline V gene sequence: CDR1 MNHEY, CDR2 SVGAGI. This CDR3 has 15 amino acids. The ends lost 5 bases at V and 1 base at J; junction bases unmatched: 7. The CDR3 spells CASSQIIAGQETQYF. The CDR3 DNA reads as TGTGCCAGCAGTCAAATAATAGCGGGCCAAGAGACCCAGTACTTC.

The chain couples TRBV6-6 to TRBJ1-1; the match to TRBD1 covers 7 bases. The length of the CDR3 is 15 residues. With 5 bases clipped from V and 0 bases from J, the junction kept 6 bases outside the gene matches. Germline loops: CDR1 MNHNY, CDR2 SVGAGI (reference sequence). The CDR3 DNA reads TGTGCCAGCAGTGGACAGGACAGTCTGAACACTGAAGCTTTCTTT. This codes for CASSGQDSLNTEAFF.

The chain is built from TRBV7-3 and TRBJ2-7; D perhaps matches TRBD2 (6 bases). The CDR3 length is 14 residues. The V end was cut by 5 bases, the J end by 5 bases, with 16 bases between. The V gene's germline CDR1 is SGHTA and CDR2 FQGTGA. This CDR3 is CASSPYGGSDEQYF. As DNA, the CDR3 is TGTGCCAGCAGCCCGTACGGAGGGTCTGACGAGCAGTACTTC. Full variable domain (outside the CDR3, taken from reference TRBV7-3 and TRBJ2-7): GAGVSQTPSNKVTEKGKYVELRCDPISGHTALYWYRQSLGQGPEFLIYFQGTGAADDSGLPNDRFFAVRPEGSVSTLKIQRTERGDSAVYLCASSPYGGSDEQYFGPGTRLTVT.

This clone turned up a few times. V gene TRBV9 combines with J gene TRBJ2-3, with D maybe TRBD1 (6 bases). This CDR3 is built from 16 residues. V was cut by 4 bases and J by 0 bases, with 15 bases left in between. CDR1 and CDR2 (germline): SGDLS, YYNGEE. CDR3 sequence: CASSSTRTESTDTQYF. CDR3 nucleotides: TGTGCCAGCAGCTCAACCCGGACAGAGAGCACAGATACGCAGTATTTT.

The chain links TRBV18 to TRBJ1-5; D not resolved. Germline V gene sequence: CDR1 KGHSH, CDR2 LQKENI. With 2 bases removed from V and 0 bases from J, the gap between germline ends came to 11 bases. The CDR3 is made up of 16 amino acids. The CDR3 bases are TGTGCCAGCTCACCAAGCCCGGTCTATAGCAATCAGCCCCAGCATTTT. Encoded protein: CASSPSPVYSNQPQHF. The whole variable domain, filled in from reference TRBV18 and TRBJ1-5, reads NAGVMQNPRHLVRRRGQEARLRCSPMKGHSHVYWYRQLPEEGLKFMVYLQKENIIDESGMPKERFSAEFPKEGPSILRIQQVVRGDSAAYFCASSPSPVYSNQPQHFGDGTRLSIL.